This T cell receptor beta chain is from a study of identical twins. Whole-study findings and limits: Low generation-probability sequences were in excess among twin-shared out-of-frame alpha sequences. Insertions ran lower in abundant cord blood beta clonotypes, though not in memory repertoires.

Germline CDR1 reads SGHAT; CDR2 reads FQNNGV. The V and J ends lost 5 bases and 2 bases respectively, with 16 bases between them. The CDR3 runs 16 residues. TCRdb redid the calling of the 5' RACE reads with MiXCR, one entry per CDR3 protein. Among about 470,000 distinct CDR3 sequences listed, about 24% were seen once. Of note for this clonotype: The antigen is not known.

These data were also filed under a second study, of T cells expressing NK-cell markers. As that study records: Sequencing covered eight donors, seven HCMV-seropositive and one seronegative. A few donors likewise had their CD3+CD56-NKG2C+ fraction led by these clonotypes.

The TCR sequence derives from a woman younger than 35 in good health. The sample comprised CD4+ T cells sorted from blood. This chain links TRBV11-2 with TRBJ2-1; D is unclear. This CDR3 reads CASSPRGQSAYNEQFF. Written as DNA, the CDR3 is TGTGCCAGCAGCCCCCGTGGGCAGTCCGCCTACAATGAGCAGTTCTTC.